This T cell receptor (beta chain) was obtained from a study of OX40 agonist ivuxolimab in advanced cancers. Across the study: Patients achieving partial responses numbered three: one hepatocellular carcinoma case and two cutaneous melanoma cases. Findings and limits, study-wide: Among expanded peripheral T cells, antigen specificity went undetermined. Dose levels from 0.1 to 3.0 mg/kg saw CD4+ and CD8+ blood T cells expand clonally by week 6. Relative to CD4+, CD8+ T cells held more expanded clones on average.

The table came from immunoSEQ multiplex PCR; TCRdb's copy has only in-frame clones and leaves some out. The repertoire consists of 39,000 or so clones, with around 90% occurring once and the leading ten covering roughly 0.53%. Trimming removed 2 bases from V and 7 bases from J; junction bases left unmatched: 9. The germline gives CDR1 SGHTA, CDR2 FQGTGA. This CDR3 contains 16 residues. For this clone: Its antigen is not known.

This rearrangement joins TRBV7-3 to TRBJ2-2; 8 bases agree with TRBD1. Sample: CD4+ or CD8+ T cells sorted from blood, taken in a trial of the OX40 agonist ivuxolimab. The TCR comes from an adult with an advanced solid tumor such as melanoma, head and neck, liver or kidney cancer. The CDR3 spells CASSLGPGQGVGELFF. CDR3 DNA sequence: TGTGCCAGCAGCTTAGGTCCCGGACAGGGAGTCGGGGAGCTGTTTTTT.